One sample yielded the 2 T cell receptor beta chains listed below, sequenced in a study of blood T cell repertoires in COVID-19. Sequencing used immunoSEQ multiplex PCR; TCRdb keeps in-frame clones, though not all of them. The sample has 70,000 to 90,000 clones, approximately 79% seen once. Sequencing was carried out using peripheral blood. These receptors were obtained from a human donor with acute or convalescent COVID-19. The donor label of this sample is uncertain.

The rearrangement links TRBV15 to TRBJ1-4, with a tentative D call TRBD1 (5 bases). The V and J ends lost 4 bases and 8 bases respectively, with 20 bases between them. Germline CDR1 is LNHNV and CDR2 is YYDKDF (reference sequence). This CDR3 is 16 amino acids long. The CDR3 DNA reads as TGTGCCACCAGCACCATACTGGGGCGAGTGGCCGAAAAACTGTTTTTT. Residues: CATSTILGRVAEKLFF.

The rearrangement joins TRBV7-2 to TRBJ2-1; 8 positions agree with TRBD1. Germline V gives CDR1 SGHTA, CDR2 FQGNSA. V trimming: 4 bases; J trimming: 2 bases; junction bases outside the gene matches: 4. The length of the CDR3 is 15 residues. CDR3 sequence reads: CASSSGQGTYNEQFF. The CDR3 region has the DNA TGTGCCAGCAGCTCCGGACAGGGAACCTACAATGAGCAGTTCTTC.